This T cell receptor beta chain was identified in a study of regulatory T cells in long-lasting Graves disease. Study-level background: Positivity for TSH receptor antibodies plus over 5 years of antithyroid drugs meant persistent Graves' disease. Study conclusions and caveats: Analyses excluded thyroid tissue, covering peripheral blood alone. Favored gene segments in persistent disease were TRBV28, TRBJ1-2 and TRBJ2-5.

Libraries of TCR beta came from iRepertoire HTBI primers plus Arm-PCR of CDR3 regions. Study processing details: Samples revealed roughly 60 TRBV and some 15 TRBJ segments. One entry per CDR3 protein results from TCRdb running MiXCR on the multiplex PCR reads. These V and J calls rely on TCRdb rather than the paper's analysis. The sample gives about 470,000 distinct CDR3 sequences, about a fifth of which show up once; 7.8% is in the top ten. This clonotype was picked up many times. Antigen unknown. The CDR3 is 14 amino acids. Germline CDR1 is MDHEN and CDR2 is SYDVKM. V shed 2 bases and J shed 3 bases, with 11 bases lying between them. Regarding time point: persistent/refractory GD, antithyroid drugs over 5 years with positive TRAb. Isolated PBMC RNA provided the starting material for the TCR library.

Sequenced here: peripheral blood mononuclear cells (PBMCs), sampled when the disease was refractory, from a patient treated with antithyroid drugs. The chain recombines TRBV28 with TRBJ2-7, with D possibly being TRBD2 (6 bases). This clonotype was obtained from a female donor with Graves disease. The CDR3 DNA follows: TGTGCCAGCAGTTTACCGGGAGCCAACTACGAGCAGTACTTC. Translating it yields CASSLPGANYEQYF.